The 11 T cell receptor beta chains listed next were all sequenced from one sample in a study of blood T cell repertoires in COVID-19. Assay used: immunoSEQ multiplex PCR; TCRdb lists only in-frame clones, some missing. The table shows about 100,000 clones, with around 86% occurring only once. The specimen was PBMCs or T cells enriched from blood (not recorded which). The origin of the receptors is a woman between 45 and 65 years old who had recovered from COVID-19.

The rearrangement uses TRBV7-2 and TRBJ2-3; maybe TRBD1 (5 bases). The CDR3 spans 17 residues. Germline loops: CDR1 SGHTA, CDR2 FQGNSA. Trimming shortened V by 3 bases and J by 2 bases, and 18 bases separated the two germline ends. The CDR3 is CASSFGASAGTTDTQYF. As DNA, the CDR3 is TGTGCCAGCAGCTTTGGGGCCTCGGCTGGCACCACAGATACGCAGTATTTT. The complete variable domain, with remaining parts taken from reference TRBV7-2 and TRBJ2-3, reads GAGVSQSPSNKVTEKGKDVELRCDPISGHTALYWYRQSLGQGLEFLIYFQGNSAPDKSGLPSDRFSAERTGGSVSTLTIQRTQQEDSAVYLCASSFGASAGTTDTQYFGPGTRLTVL.

The rearrangement uses TRBV27 and TRBJ2-2, with 9 bases fitting TRBD2. CDR1 MNHEY and CDR2 SMNVEV come from the germline V gene (reference sequence). The CDR3 consists of 15 residues. J lost 3 bases, V lost 6 bases, and 5 bases had no gene match. CDR3 sequence reads: CASSLAGAYTGELFF. In DNA form, the CDR3 reads TGTGCCAGCAGCTTAGCGGGAGCTTACACCGGGGAGCTGTTTTTT.

The chain couples TRBV19 to TRBJ2-3; TRBD2 might be the D (7 bases). The germline V gene has CDR1 LNHDA and CDR2 SQIVND (reference sequence). With 6 bases removed from V and 8 bases from J, the gap between germline ends came to 21 bases. CDR3 length equals 15 residues. The CDR3 region is CASRDWAGAQGTQYF. In nucleotides, the CDR3 is TGTGCCAGTAGGGATTGGGCGGGGGCGCAAGGTACGCAGTATTTT.

The chain recombines TRBV7-8 with TRBJ2-7; a possible D gene is TRBD2 (7 bases). Trimming stripped 4 bases from V and 0 bases from J, with 10 bases between. Germline CDR1 reads SGHVS; CDR2 reads FQNEAQ. This CDR3 has 14 amino acids. CDR3 DNA sequence: TGTGCCAGCAGCTCGGGGGGCATCTCCTACGAGCAGTACTTC. Its protein product is CASSSGGISYEQYF.

The V gene is TRBV28, the J gene TRBJ2-4, with 8 bases lining up with TRBD1. V shed 6 bases and J 3 bases; nucleotides not matched to a gene: 16. Germline V lookup: CDR1 MDHEN, CDR2 SYDVKM. The CDR3 runs 18 residues. CDR3 nucleotides: TGTGCCAGCAGCCCCAAGTGGGCGGGACAGGTTGGCAAAAACATTCAGTACTTC. Its translation is CASSPKWAGQVGKNIQYF.

V gene TRBV5-1 combines with J gene TRBJ1-6; D is uncertain. Trimming took off 0 bases at V and 6 bases at J, with 13 bases between the two ends. Germline V gene sequence: CDR1 SGHRS, CDR2 YFSETQ. The CDR3 totals 16 residues. The CDR3 DNA follows: TGCGCCAGCAGCTTGGCCGGAGGGCGGGGTAATTCACCCCTCCACTTT. Protein sequence: CASSLAGGRGNSPLHF.

The rearrangement links TRBV7-9 to TRBJ2-1; D might be TRBD2 (6 bases). Germline values: CDR1 SEHNR, CDR2 FQNEAQ (reference sequence). V lost 5 bases to trimming and J lost 2 bases, with 16 bases between them. There are 16 residues in the CDR3. The CDR3 DNA reads TGTGCCAGCAGCAGCAGCTTAGCGGACCCCTACAATGAGCAGTTCTTC. Translated, it gives CASSSSLADPYNEQFF. Variable domain in full (rest from reference TRBV7-9 and TRBJ2-1): DTGVSQNPRHKITKRGQNVTFRCDPISEHNRLYWYRQTLGQGPEFLTYFQNEAQLEKSRLLSDRFSAERPKGSFSTLEIQRTEQGDSAMYLCASSSSLADPYNEQFFGPGTRLTVL.

The chain joins TRBV20-1 to TRBJ2-1; D ambiguous. This CDR3 contains 11 residues. Deletions cut 6 bases from V and 6 bases from J, with 9 bases between. The germline CDR1 and CDR2 sequences are DFQATT and SNEGSKA (reference sequence). CDR3 DNA sequence: TGCAGTGCAGGCGGTACCAATGAGCAGTTCTTC. The encoded protein is CSAGGTNEQFF.

The sample holds one count of this clone. The rearrangement links TRBV7-2 to TRBJ2-1, with unresolved D. V dropped 5 bases and J dropped 10 bases, with 15 bases sitting between them. The CDR3 totals 13 residues. Germline CDR1 is SGHTA and CDR2 is FQGNSA. The chain's CDR3 is CASSVNYLSEQFF. CDR3 nucleotides: TGTGCCAGCAGCGTGAACTACTTGTCAGAGCAGTTCTTC.

This chain connects TRBV7-3 to TRBJ1-1; TRBD1 might be the D (5 bases). Germline V gene data show CDR1 as SGHTA and CDR2 as FQGTGA. There are 14 residues in the CDR3. Trimming left V 5 bases short and J 8 bases short, with 18 bases between. The CDR3 reads CASSPDSASSEAFF. In nucleotides, the CDR3 is TGTGCCAGCAGCCCCGACAGTGCATCATCCGAAGCTTTCTTT. The full variable domain, completed using reference TRBV7-3 and TRBJ1-1, is GAGVSQTPSNKVTEKGKYVELRCDPISGHTALYWYRQSLGQGPEFLIYFQGTGAADDSGLPNDRFFAVRPEGSVSTLKIQRTERGDSAVYLCASSPDSASSEAFFGQGTRLTVV.

The chain links TRBV21-1 to TRBJ2-5; the table's D call, TRBD1, has no DNA check behind it. TRBV21-1 is a documented pseudogene. The CDR3 covers 16 residues. The CDR3 here is CASSKALNRGQETQYF. As DNA, the CDR3 is TGTGCCAGCAGCAAAGCGCTCAATAGGGGCCAAGAGACCCAGTACTTC.